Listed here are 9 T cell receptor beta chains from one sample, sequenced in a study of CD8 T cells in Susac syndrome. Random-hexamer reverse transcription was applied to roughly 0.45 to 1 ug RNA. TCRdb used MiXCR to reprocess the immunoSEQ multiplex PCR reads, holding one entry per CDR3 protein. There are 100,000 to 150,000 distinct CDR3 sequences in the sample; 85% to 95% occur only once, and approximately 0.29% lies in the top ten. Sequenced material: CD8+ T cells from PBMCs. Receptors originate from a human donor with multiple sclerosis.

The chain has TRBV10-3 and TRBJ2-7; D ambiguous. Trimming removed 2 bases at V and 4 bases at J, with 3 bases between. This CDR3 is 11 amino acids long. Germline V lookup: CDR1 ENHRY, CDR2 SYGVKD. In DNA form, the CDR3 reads TGTGCCATCAGTGAGGAATACGAGCAGTACTTC. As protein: CAISEEYEQYF.

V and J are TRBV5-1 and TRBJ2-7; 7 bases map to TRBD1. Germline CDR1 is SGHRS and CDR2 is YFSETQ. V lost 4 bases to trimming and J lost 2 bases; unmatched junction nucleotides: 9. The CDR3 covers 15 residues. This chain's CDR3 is CASSPGKGQPYEQYV. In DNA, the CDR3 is TGCGCCAGCAGCCCGGGAAAGGGACAGCCCTACGAGCAGTACGTC.

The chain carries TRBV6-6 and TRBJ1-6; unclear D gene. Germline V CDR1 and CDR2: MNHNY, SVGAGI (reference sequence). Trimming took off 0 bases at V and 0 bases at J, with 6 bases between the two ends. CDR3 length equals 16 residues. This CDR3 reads CASSYSGSSYNSPLHF. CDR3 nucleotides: TGTGCCAGCAGTTACTCGGGGAGCTCCTATAATTCACCCCTCCACTTT.

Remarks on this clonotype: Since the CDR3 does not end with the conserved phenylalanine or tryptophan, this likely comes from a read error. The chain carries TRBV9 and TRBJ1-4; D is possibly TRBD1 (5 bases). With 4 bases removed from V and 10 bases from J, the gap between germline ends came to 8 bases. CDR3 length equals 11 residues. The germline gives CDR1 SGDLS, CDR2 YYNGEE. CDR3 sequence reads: CASSPRGKLFS. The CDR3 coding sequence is TGTGCCAGCAGCCCTAGGGGAAAACTGTTTTCT.

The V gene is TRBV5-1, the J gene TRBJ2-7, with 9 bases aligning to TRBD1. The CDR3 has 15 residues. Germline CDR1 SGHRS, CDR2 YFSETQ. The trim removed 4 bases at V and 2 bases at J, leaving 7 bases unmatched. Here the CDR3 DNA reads TGCGCCAGCAGCCCGACAGGGGGGGGAACCTACGAGCAGTACGTC. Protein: CASSPTGGGTYEQYV.

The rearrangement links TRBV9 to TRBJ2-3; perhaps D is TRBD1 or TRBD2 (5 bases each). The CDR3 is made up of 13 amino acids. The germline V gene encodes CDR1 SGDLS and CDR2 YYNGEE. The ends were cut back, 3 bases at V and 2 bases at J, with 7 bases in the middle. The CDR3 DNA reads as TGTGCCAGCAGCGGGGGGACCACAGATACGCAGTATTTT. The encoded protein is CASSGGTTDTQYF.

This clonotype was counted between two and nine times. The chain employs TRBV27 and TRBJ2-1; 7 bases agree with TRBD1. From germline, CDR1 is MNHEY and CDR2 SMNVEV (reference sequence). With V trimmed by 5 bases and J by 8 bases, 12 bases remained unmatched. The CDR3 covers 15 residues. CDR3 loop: CASSPVDRRGDEQFF. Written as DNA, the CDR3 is TGTGCCAGCAGTCCGGTGGACAGGAGAGGCGATGAGCAGTTCTTC.

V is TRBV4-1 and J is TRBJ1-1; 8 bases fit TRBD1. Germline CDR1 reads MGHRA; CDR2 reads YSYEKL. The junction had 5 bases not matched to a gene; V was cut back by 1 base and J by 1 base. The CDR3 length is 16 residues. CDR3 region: CASSQGDRGANTEAFF. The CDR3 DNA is TGCGCCAGCAGCCAAGGAGACAGGGGCGCGAACACTGAAGCTTTCTTT.

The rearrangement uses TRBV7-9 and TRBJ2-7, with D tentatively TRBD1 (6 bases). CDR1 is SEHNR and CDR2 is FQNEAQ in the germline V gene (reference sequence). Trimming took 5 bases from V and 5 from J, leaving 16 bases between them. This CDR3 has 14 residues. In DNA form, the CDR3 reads TGTGCCAGCAGCCCCCGCCAGGGGAACCACGAGCAGTACTTC. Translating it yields CASSPRQGNHEQYF.